A single sample is the source of the 29 T cell receptor beta chains below, sequenced in a study of blood T cell repertoires in COVID-19 (TCRdb year 2020). Library preparation was by the immunoSEQ multiplex PCR assay. Held by TCRdb, this immuneACCESS table contains in-frame sequences only and omits some clones. Under half of the omission traces to an unresolved V gene where checked; the cause of the rest is unknown. For this sample there are under 150,000 clones; 84% appear just once. Of the sample, roughly two fifths falls within the top ten clones. The source material was peripheral blood. The origin of the receptors is a human donor in a cohort sampled during active COVID-19.

CDR3 bases: TGTGCCAGCTCGCTCACTAGCGGGGGCAGCTCCTACAATGAGCAGTTCTTC. This encodes CASSLTSGGSSYNEQFF. The chain links TRBV18 to TRBJ2-1; 11 nucleotides match TRBD2. The germline V gene encodes CDR1 KGHSH and CDR2 LQKENI. Trimming took 6 bases from V and 0 from J; bases not matched to a gene: 7. CDR3 size: 17 residues.

Only one count was recorded for this clone. V usage is TRBV5-1 and J usage is TRBJ2-7; the D gene is possibly TRBD1 (7 bases). Looked up from germline, CDR1 is SGHRS and CDR2 is YFSETQ. V was shortened by 4 bases and J by 3 bases, with 20 bases between the two germline ends. This CDR3 spans 16 amino acids. As DNA, the CDR3 is TGCGCCAGCAGCCCAGGGGGTAGCGGTCCCCTCTACGAGCAGTACTTC. Translation: CASSPGGSGPLYEQYF.

The chain couples TRBV11-2 to TRBJ2-1; 8 bases are a match to TRBD2. V dropped 4 bases and J dropped 7; count of bases not matched to a gene: 15. Germline assignment: CDR1 SGHAT and CDR2 FQNNGV. The CDR3 consists of 17 residues. The CDR3 region is CASSSSGRGPERNEQFF. CDR3 DNA sequence: TGTGCCAGCAGCTCCTCCGGGAGGGGACCCGAGAGGAATGAGCAGTTCTTC.

This chain joins TRBV19 and TRBJ2-1, with 8 bases matching TRBD2. J gave up 7 bases and V 6 bases, and 17 bases lay outside the gene matches. CDR3 length: 17 amino acids. Germline V gene lookup returns CDR1 LNHDA and CDR2 SQIVND (reference sequence). CDR3 residues: CASSPLSGARGGNEQFF. CDR3 bases: TGTGCCAGTAGCCCACTTAGCGGGGCCCGCGGGGGTAATGAGCAGTTCTTC.

V gene TRBV7-9 combines with J gene TRBJ1-4; D gene unclear. Between the trimmed V and J ends, which lost 1 base and 3 bases, there was a span of 12 bases. CDR1 is SEHNR and CDR2 is FQNEAQ in the germline V gene (reference sequence). The CDR3 has 16 residues. In nucleotides, the CDR3 is TGTGCCAGCAGCTTAGAGGGCGGGCTGCCTAATGAAAAACTGTTTTTT. Translating gives CASSLEGGLPNEKLFF.

This clone has a single count. The chain employs TRBV18 and TRBJ1-2; 7 nucleotides match TRBD1. The V segment lost 2 bases and the J segment 5 bases; nucleotides outside the gene matches: 5. The CDR3 is made up of 14 amino acids. Germline V CDR1 and CDR2: KGHSH, LQKENI. The CDR3 here is CASSPASTGYGYTF. CDR3 DNA sequence: TGTGCCAGCTCACCAGCCTCGACAGGGTATGGCTACACCTTC.

This chain joins TRBV24-1 and TRBJ2-7, with D hard to call. The V end lost 3 bases, the J end lost 0 bases, and 8 bases lay between the germline ends. The CDR3 has 14 amino acids. The V gene's germline CDR1 is KGHDR and CDR2 SFDVKD. The CDR3 protein is CATSDTQDSYEQYF. The CDR3 bases are TGTGCCACCAGTGATACCCAGGACTCCTACGAGCAGTACTTC.

The chain is built from TRBV7-2 and TRBJ1-3; possibly TRBD1 for D (5 bases). The CDR3 is 15 residues long. Trimming cost V 5 bases and J 0 bases, with 11 bases left between them. Germline CDR1 is SGHTA and CDR2 is FQGNSA. This CDR3 is CASSPGHRSGNTIYF. DNA for the CDR3: TGTGCCAGCAGCCCAGGACATCGCTCTGGAAACACCATATATTTT.

Only a few counts were recorded for this clone. The chain uses TRBV2 and TRBJ2-1; tentative D call: TRBD1 (5 bases). This CDR3 contains 14 residues. Trimming shortened V by 6 bases and J by 0 bases, and 9 bases separated the two germline ends. Looked up from germline, CDR1 is SNHLY and CDR2 is FYNNEI. CDR3 DNA: TGTGCCAGCAGCCTCGACAGCTCCTACAATGAGCAGTTCTTC. Translating it yields CASSLDSSYNEQFF.

The rearrangement links TRBV11-3 to TRBJ2-1; tentative D call: TRBD1 (6 bases). Germline V gene lookup returns CDR1 SGHNT and CDR2 YENEEA. The CDR3 contains 15 residues. V lost 6 bases, J lost 3 bases, and 15 bases lay in between. Here the CDR3 reads CASSWGRVGYNEQFF. The CDR3 bases are TGTGCCAGCAGTTGGGGGCGGGTGGGCTACAATGAGCAGTTCTTC.

This rearrangement joins TRBV28 to TRBJ1-6, with 8 bases fitting TRBD1. V lost 6 bases and J lost 7; bases outside the gene matches: 8. Germline V gene data show CDR1 as MDHEN and CDR2 as SYDVKM. This CDR3 has 15 residues. DNA of the CDR3: TGTGCCAGCAGGACTCAGGGGGCGCGCAATTCACCCCTCCACTTT. The encoded protein is CASRTQGARNSPLHF.

This chain joins TRBV9 and TRBJ1-1, with unresolved D. This CDR3 contains 16 residues. V was clipped by 0 bases and J by 0 bases, with 12 bases between them. Germline loops: CDR1 SGDLS, CDR2 YYNGEE. The CDR3 loop is CASSVAPSLMNTEAFF. CDR3 sequence (DNA): TGTGCCAGCAGCGTAGCTCCGTCACTCATGAACACTGAAGCTTTCTTT.

The rearrangement links TRBV11-2 to TRBJ2-7; 8 nucleotides line up with TRBD1. In germline, CDR1 is SGHAT, CDR2 FQNNGV. J gave up 3 bases and V 5 bases, and 9 bases lay outside the gene matches. This CDR3 has 15 amino acids. CDR3 nucleotides: TGTGCCAGCAGCCATGACTCAGGGGGCGGCTACGAGCAGTACTTC. It encodes CASSHDSGGGYEQYF.

The gene calls are TRBV3-1 (or the pseudogene TRBV3-2) and TRBJ1-2, with TRBD1 as a possible D gene (6 bases). CDR1 is LGHDT, CDR2 YNNKEL, per germline (reference sequence). The V and J ends lost 3 bases and 3 bases respectively, with 11 bases between them. The CDR3 length is 14 residues. The DNA of the CDR3 is TGTGCCAGCAGCCATGGACAGAGTCACTATGGCTACACCTTC. Its translation is CASSHGQSHYGYTF.

The genes are TRBV6-6 and TRBJ2-5; 8 positions agree with TRBD1. CDR3 length equals 14 residues. With 10 bases clipped from V and 4 bases from J, the junction kept 11 bases outside the gene matches. Germline values: CDR1 MNHNY, CDR2 SVGAGI (reference sequence). CDR3 region: CATQGQVSVETQYF. The CDR3 DNA reads as TGTGCCACCCAGGGACAGGTCAGCGTAGAGACCCAGTACTTC.

The V gene is TRBV11-2, the J gene TRBJ2-3; maybe TRBD2 (5 bases). Germline CDR1 is SGHAT and CDR2 is FQNNGV. The CDR3 is 15 amino acids. V was clipped by 0 bases and J by 5 bases, with 12 bases between them. In nucleotides, the CDR3 is TGTGCCAGCAGCTTAGAGCGGGCCCCGCGAGATACGCAGTATTTT. Translating gives CASSLERAPRDTQYF.

Here the CDR3 DNA reads TGTGCCAGCAGCTTGGGGGCGTCCCCAGATACGCAGTATTTT. It translates to CASSLGASPDTQYF. This chain connects TRBV5-6 to TRBJ2-3; D gene unclear. Trimming left V 0 bases short and J 4 bases short, with 9 bases between. This CDR3 has 14 residues. Germline loops: CDR1 SGHDT, CDR2 YYEEEE.

This chain connects TRBV6-4 to TRBJ1-1, with D possibly TRBD1 on 5 matching bases. The CDR3 spans 15 residues. CDR1 MRHNA and CDR2 SNTAGT come from the germline V gene. Trimming left V 7 bases short and J 5 bases short, with 20 bases between. CDR3 protein: CASKAEGGVDTEAFF. The CDR3 coding sequence is TGTGCCAGCAAAGCCGAGGGAGGGGTGGATACTGAAGCTTTCTTT.

This clone occurred once. This sequence joins TRBV4-3 and TRBJ1-3, with TRBD1 as a possible D gene (6 bases). The CDR3 is made up of 16 amino acids. The germline V gene has CDR1 LGHNA and CDR2 YSLEER. V was cut by 0 bases and J by 3 bases, with 12 bases left in between. For the CDR3, the DNA is TGCGCCAGCAGCCAAGATCGAGCCAGGGGTGGAAACACCATATATTTT. Translated, it gives CASSQDRARGGNTIYF.

The chain recombines TRBV12-3 or TRBV12-4 with TRBJ1-4; the D is unclear. V was pared by 3 bases and J by 5 bases, with 7 bases between. There are 13 residues in the CDR3. In DNA form, the CDR3 reads TGTGCCAGCAGTTTGAATCTAAATGAAAAACTGTTTTTT. Translation: CASSLNLNEKLFF.

J is TRBJ1-1 and V is TRBV9; no definite D call. The germline V gene has CDR1 SGDLS and CDR2 YYNGEE. The CDR3 loop spans 13 amino acids. The V end was cut by 0 bases, the J end by 3 bases, with 6 bases between. CDR3 amino acids: CASSVGGYTEAFF. CDR3 bases: TGTGCCAGCAGCGTAGGAGGTTACACTGAAGCTTTCTTT.

V gene TRBV7-3 combines with J gene TRBJ1-3, with D uncertain. Deletions cut 4 bases from V and 2 bases from J, with 6 bases between. From germline, CDR1 is SGHTA and CDR2 FQGTGA. The CDR3 loop spans 13 amino acids. The CDR3 is CASSSEAGNTIYF. DNA for the CDR3: TGTGCCAGCAGCTCGGAGGCTGGAAACACCATATATTTT.

This clone was recorded a few times. The J gene is TRBJ1-1, the V gene TRBV11-2; 9 bases are a match to TRBD1. Looked up from germline, CDR1 is SGHAT and CDR2 is FQNNGV. After removal of 5 bases from V and 2 bases from J, the junction contained 6 bases not matched to a gene. This CDR3 is 15 amino acids long. CDR3 sequence reads: CASSAGTGLNTEAFF. CDR3 DNA: TGTGCCAGCAGCGCGGGGACAGGGTTAAACACTGAAGCTTTCTTT.

The chain employs TRBV19 and TRBJ2-2; D perhaps matches TRBD1 (6 bases). The CDR3 is made up of 15 amino acids. V shed 7 bases and J shed 1 base, with 13 bases lying between them. Germline V gives CDR1 LNHDA, CDR2 SQIVND (reference sequence). CDR3 sequence reads: CASTLVTGNTGELFF. The CDR3 coding sequence is TGTGCCAGTACCCTCGTGACAGGGAACACCGGGGAGCTGTTTTTT.

The J gene is TRBJ2-4, the V gene TRBV29-1; no clear D. Germline-derived CDR1 and CDR2 are SQVTM and ANQGSEA. V was shortened by 4 bases and J by 7 bases, with 17 bases between the two germline ends. This CDR3 contains 14 residues. DNA of the CDR3: TGCAGCGTTGCGGAGAGAGCCGCCGCGAACATTCAGTACTTC. Its translation is CSVAERAAANIQYF.

In this sample, this clone turned up a few times. This chain joins TRBV3-1 (or the pseudogene TRBV3-2) and TRBJ1-2, with D tentatively TRBD1 (5 bases). CDR1 LGHDT and CDR2 YNNKEL come from the germline V gene (reference sequence). The CDR3 loop spans 13 amino acids. Trimming took off 0 bases at V and 8 bases at J, with 10 bases between the two ends. The CDR3 region is CASSQEGGAGYTF. For the CDR3, the DNA is TGTGCCAGCAGCCAAGAAGGTGGGGCGGGCTACACCTTC.

The gene calls are TRBV7-9 and TRBJ2-3; TRBD2 aligns across 7 bases. V shed 2 bases, J shed 5 bases, and the junction held 7 bases outside the gene matches. Per the germline V gene, CDR1 is SEHNR and CDR2 is FQNEAQ (reference sequence). The CDR3 sequence is 15 residues long. CDR3 sequence reads: CASSLMSGRGDTQYF. As DNA, the CDR3 is TGTGCCAGCAGCTTAATGTCAGGGAGGGGAGATACGCAGTATTTT.

The chain links TRBV7-6 to TRBJ1-3; D call uncertain. V lost 3 bases to trimming and J lost 1 base, with 7 bases between them. This CDR3 has 14 amino acids. CDR1 and CDR2 from the germline V gene are SGHVS and FNYEAQ. CDR3 sequence: CASSFGSSGNTIYF. The CDR3 DNA is TGTGCCAGCAGCTTTGGCAGTTCTGGAAACACCATATATTTT. The entire variable domain, with the rest obtained from reference TRBV7-6 and TRBJ1-3, is as follows: GAGVSQSPRYKVTKRGQDVALRCDPISGHVSLYWYRQALGQGPEFLTYFNYEAQQDKSGLPNDRFSAERPEGSISTLTIQRTEQRDSAMYRCASSFGSSGNTIYFGEGSWLTVV.

V usage is TRBV4-3 and J usage is TRBJ2-3, with D possibly being TRBD2 (6 bases). Germline lookup yields CDR1 LGHNA and CDR2 YSLEER. V was cut by 1 base and J by 2 bases, with 10 bases left in between. The CDR3 runs 15 residues. CDR3 DNA: TGCGCCAGCAGCCAAGGTGGGGGGAACACAGATACGCAGTATTTT. Translation gives CASSQGGGNTDTQYF.